A selection of T cell receptor beta chains follows, all from one sample in a study of CD8+ T cells in alopecia areata. Sequencing was performed with immunoSEQ multiplex PCR; in TCRdb, only in-frame clones are kept and a portion is missing. Of approximately 280,000 clones in the sample, more than 45% were seen once. The material sequenced was CD4+ T cells sorted from blood, taken at week 24, from a patient treated with tofacitinib. The receptors were gathered from a human donor with alopecia areata. CDR3s include the opening cysteine and the closing phenylalanine or tryptophan. Each record gives: J gene, CDR3 length, clone size, V gene, D gene, CDR3 protein, CDR3 DNA. D genes are given only for firm matches. Size is omitted from some rows. Given values are once, few, many or a class for expanded clones.

J gene: TRBJ2-5; CDR3 length: 14; clone size: NA; V gene: TRBV30; D gene: TRBD1; CDR3 protein: CAWSVPGQVETQYF; CDR3 DNA: TGTGCCTGGAGTGTACCGGGACAGGTGGAGACCCAGTACTTC
J gene: TRBJ2-2; CDR3 length: 16; clone size: few; V gene: TRBV18; D gene: TRBD1; CDR3 protein: CASSPGQGSSSGELFF; CDR3 DNA: TGTGCCAGCTCACCGGGACAGGGCAGTTCGTCCGGGGAGCTGTTTTTT
J gene: TRBJ1-2; CDR3 length: 9; clone size: NA; V gene: TRBV29-1; D gene: NA; CDR3 protein: CSVDYGYTF; CDR3 DNA: TGCAGCGTTGACTATGGCTACACCTTC
J gene: TRBJ2-7; CDR3 length: 14; clone size: once; V gene: TRBV5-1; D gene: NA; CDR3 protein: CASEARPGSYEQYF; CDR3 DNA: TGCGCCAGCGAGGCGAGACCCGGCTCCTACGAGCAGTACTTC
J gene: TRBJ1-6; CDR3 length: 16; clone size: NA; V gene: TRBV5-1; D gene: TRBD1; CDR3 protein: CASSGGGTASNSPLHF; CDR3 DNA: TGCGCCAGCAGCGGGGGAGGGACAGCTTCGAATTCACCCCTCCACTTT
J gene: TRBJ2-3; CDR3 length: 14; clone size: many; V gene: TRBV27; D gene: NA; CDR3 protein: CASSLYYSTDTQYF; CDR3 DNA: TGTGCCAGCAGTTTATACTATAGCACAGATACGCAGTATTTT
J gene: TRBJ1-6; CDR3 length: 15; clone size: NA; V gene: TRBV7-2; D gene: NA; CDR3 protein: CASSTQDRGQVPLHF; CDR3 DNA: TGTGCCAGCAGCACCCAGGACAGAGGTCAAGTACCCCTCCACTTT
J gene: TRBJ1-1; CDR3 length: 15; clone size: many; V gene: TRBV28; D gene: TRBD1; CDR3 protein: CASRPTGTDVPEAFF; CDR3 DNA: TGTGCCAGCAGACCGACAGGGACAGACGTTCCTGAAGCTTTCTTT
J gene: TRBJ2-4; CDR3 length: 18; clone size: NA; V gene: TRBV4-1; D gene: NA; CDR3 protein: CASSQVIPGVIAKNIQYF; CDR3 DNA: TGCGCCAGCAGCCAAGTTATTCCGGGAGTAATAGCCAAAAACATTCAGTACTTC
J gene: TRBJ2-7; CDR3 length: 11; clone size: NA; V gene: TRBV30; D gene: TRBD2; CDR3 protein: CAWMRGGEQYF; CDR3 DNA: TGTGCCTGGATGCGGGGGGGTGAGCAGTACTTC
J gene: TRBJ1-1; CDR3 length: 15; clone size: NA; V gene: TRBV30; D gene: NA; CDR3 protein: CAWSPGGHRNTEAFF; CDR3 DNA: TGTGCCTGGAGTCCCGGGGGGCACAGGAACACTGAAGCTTTCTTT
J gene: TRBJ2-1; CDR3 length: 20; clone size: NA; V gene: TRBV4-1; D gene: NA; CDR3 protein: CASSQTYLALSGGNGNEQFF; CDR3 DNA: TGCGCCAGCAGCCAAACGTACCTAGCACTTAGCGGTGGGAACGGGAATGAGCAGTTCTTC
J gene: TRBJ2-4; CDR3 length: 14; clone size: NA; V gene: TRBV6-5; D gene: NA; CDR3 protein: CASSYGQGLNIQYF; CDR3 DNA: TGTGCCAGCAGTTATGGGCAGGGGCTGAACATTCAGTACTTC
J gene: TRBJ1-6; CDR3 length: 16; clone size: NA; V gene: TRBV5-6; D gene: NA; CDR3 protein: CASTRNTSPVNSPLHF; CDR3 DNA: TGTGCCAGCACCCGAAACACATCCCCGGTAAATTCACCCCTCCACTTT
J gene: TRBJ2-7; CDR3 length: 13; clone size: NA; V gene: TRBV6-6; D gene: NA; CDR3 protein: CASSLGPSYEQYF; CDR3 DNA: TGTGCCAGCAGCCTAGGACCTTCCTACGAGCAGTACTTC
J gene: TRBJ2-1; CDR3 length: 15; clone size: NA; V gene: TRBV27; D gene: TRBD2; CDR3 protein: CASSLSSGGWNEQFF; CDR3 DNA: TGTGCCAGCAGTCTCTCGAGCGGGGGGTGGAATGAGCAGTTCTTC
J gene: TRBJ2-1; CDR3 length: 16; clone size: NA; V gene: TRBV28; D gene: TRBD1; CDR3 protein: CASSALLGQGDIGQFF; CDR3 DNA: TGTGCCAGCAGCGCTCTCTTAGGACAGGGGGATATAGGGCAGTTCTTC
J gene: TRBJ1-5; CDR3 length: 13; clone size: NA; V gene: TRBV6-1; D gene: TRBD1; CDR3 protein: CASTETGVQPQHF; CDR3 DNA: TGTGCCAGCACAGAGACAGGGGTTCAGCCCCAGCATTTT
J gene: TRBJ1-2; CDR3 length: 12; clone size: few; V gene: TRBV29-1; D gene: NA; CDR3 protein: CSVPRVGYGYTF; CDR3 DNA: TGCAGCGTTCCGCGTGTGGGCTATGGCTACACCTTC
J gene: TRBJ2-5; CDR3 length: 16; clone size: NA; V gene: TRBV11-2; D gene: TRBD2; CDR3 protein: CASSLVSGGPQETQYF; CDR3 DNA: TGTGCCAGCAGCTTGGTGTCGGGGGGACCTCAAGAGACCCAGTACTTC
J gene: TRBJ2-7; CDR3 length: 13; clone size: NA; V gene: TRBV29-1; D gene: TRBD1; CDR3 protein: CSVVNRGTGEQYF; CDR3 DNA: TGCAGCGTTGTAAACAGGGGAACAGGGGAGCAGTACTTC
J gene: TRBJ1-3; CDR3 length: 15; clone size: NA; V gene: TRBV4-3; D gene: TRBD1; CDR3 protein: CASSQGGTAGNTIYF; CDR3 DNA: TGCGCCAGCAGCCAAGGAGGGACAGCCGGAAACACCATATATTTT
J gene: TRBJ1-1; CDR3 length: 15; clone size: NA; V gene: TRBV4-3; D gene: NA; CDR3 protein: CASSQVLGINTEAFF; CDR3 DNA: TGCGCCAGCAGCCAAGTTCTTGGGATAAACACTGAAGCTTTCTTT
J gene: TRBJ2-1; CDR3 length: 14; clone size: NA; V gene: TRBV10-3; D gene: NA; CDR3 protein: CAITSVEGDDEQFF; CDR3 DNA: TGTGCCATCACCTCTGTGGAGGGGGACGATGAGCAGTTCTTC
J gene: TRBJ2-7; CDR3 length: 19; clone size: NA; V gene: TRBV28; D gene: NA; CDR3 protein: CASSLSPLNPTASSYEQYF; CDR3 DNA: TGTGCCAGCAGTTTATCCCCACTGAACCCGACGGCGAGCTCCTACGAGCAGTACTTC
J gene: TRBJ2-7; CDR3 length: 12; clone size: NA; V gene: TRBV10-3; D gene: NA; CDR3 protein: CAATDVSYEQYF; CDR3 DNA: TGTGCCGCAACGGACGTTTCCTACGAGCAGTACTTC
J gene: TRBJ2-2; CDR3 length: 15; clone size: NA; V gene: TRBV4-1; D gene: NA; CDR3 protein: CASSQVPGQAGELFF; CDR3 DNA: TGCGCCAGCAGCCAAGTCCCTGGACAAGCCGGGGAGCTGTTTTTT
J gene: TRBJ2-2; CDR3 length: 14; clone size: NA; V gene: TRBV30; D gene: NA; CDR3 protein: CARWGPGAAGELFF; CDR3 DNA: TGTGCCCGGTGGGGACCTGGGGCGGCCGGGGAGCTGTTTTTT
J gene: TRBJ2-5; CDR3 length: 15; clone size: few; V gene: TRBV2; D gene: TRBD1; CDR3 protein: CASSALGQAEETQYF; CDR3 DNA: TGTGCCAGCAGTGCCCTAGGACAGGCTGAAGAGACCCAGTACTTC
J gene: TRBJ2-5; CDR3 length: 13; clone size: NA; V gene: TRBV28; D gene: TRBD1; CDR3 protein: CATEPGQGATQYF; CDR3 DNA: TGTGCCACCGAACCGGGACAGGGGGCGACCCAGTACTTC
J gene: TRBJ2-7; CDR3 length: 10; clone size: NA; V gene: TRBV29-1; D gene: NA; CDR3 protein: CSVANYEQYF; CDR3 DNA: TGCAGCGTTGCGAACTACGAGCAGTACTTC
J gene: TRBJ2-5; CDR3 length: 14; clone size: few; V gene: TRBV2; D gene: NA; CDR3 protein: CASSGDNPGETQYF; CDR3 DNA: TGTGCCAGCAGTGGGGACAATCCTGGAGAGACCCAGTACTTC
J gene: TRBJ2-6; CDR3 length: 15; clone size: NA; V gene: TRBV2; D gene: TRBD1; CDR3 protein: CASGTGMSGANVLTF; CDR3 DNA: TGTGCCAGCGGGACAGGGATGTCTGGGGCCAACGTCCTGACTTTC
J gene: TRBJ2-6; CDR3 length: 18; clone size: NA; V gene: TRBV7-9; D gene: NA; CDR3 protein: CASSTRPRGGSGANVLTF; CDR3 DNA: TGTGCCAGCAGCACCCGGCCTAGGGGAGGCTCTGGGGCCAACGTCCTGACTTTC
J gene: TRBJ1-1; CDR3 length: 15; clone size: NA; V gene: TRBV9; D gene: NA; CDR3 protein: CASSAWLDMNTEAFF; CDR3 DNA: TGTGCCAGCAGCGCCTGGCTGGACATGAACACTGAAGCTTTCTTT
J gene: TRBJ2-5; CDR3 length: 15; clone size: NA; V gene: TRBV10-3; D gene: NA; CDR3 protein: CAISDSARGQETQYF; CDR3 DNA: TGTGCCATCAGTGATTCGGCCAGGGGCCAAGAGACCCAGTACTTC
J gene: TRBJ2-5; CDR3 length: 13; clone size: NA; V gene: TRBV2; D gene: NA; CDR3 protein: CASSANVEETQYF; CDR3 DNA: TGTGCCAGCAGTGCGAACGTGGAAGAGACCCAGTACTTC
J gene: TRBJ1-1; CDR3 length: 11; clone size: NA; V gene: TRBV20-1; D gene: NA; CDR3 protein: CSASWGTEAFF; CDR3 DNA: TGCAGTGCTAGCTGGGGCACTGAAGCTTTCTTT
J gene: TRBJ2-1; CDR3 length: 15; clone size: NA; V gene: TRBV5-1; D gene: NA; CDR3 protein: CASSMPEASNNEQFF; CDR3 DNA: TGCGCCAGCAGCATGCCTGAAGCCTCAAACAATGAGCAGTTCTTC
J gene: TRBJ1-6; CDR3 length: 16; clone size: NA; V gene: TRBV2; D gene: TRBD1; CDR3 protein: CASSPGQGAGNSPLHF; CDR3 DNA: TGTGCCAGCAGTCCGGGACAGGGGGCTGGTAATTCACCCCTCCACTTT
J gene: TRBJ2-2; CDR3 length: 16; clone size: few; V gene: TRBV15; D gene: NA; CDR3 protein: CATSREAAPNTGELFF; CDR3 DNA: TGTGCCACCAGCAGAGAGGCGGCACCTAACACCGGGGAGCTGTTTTTT